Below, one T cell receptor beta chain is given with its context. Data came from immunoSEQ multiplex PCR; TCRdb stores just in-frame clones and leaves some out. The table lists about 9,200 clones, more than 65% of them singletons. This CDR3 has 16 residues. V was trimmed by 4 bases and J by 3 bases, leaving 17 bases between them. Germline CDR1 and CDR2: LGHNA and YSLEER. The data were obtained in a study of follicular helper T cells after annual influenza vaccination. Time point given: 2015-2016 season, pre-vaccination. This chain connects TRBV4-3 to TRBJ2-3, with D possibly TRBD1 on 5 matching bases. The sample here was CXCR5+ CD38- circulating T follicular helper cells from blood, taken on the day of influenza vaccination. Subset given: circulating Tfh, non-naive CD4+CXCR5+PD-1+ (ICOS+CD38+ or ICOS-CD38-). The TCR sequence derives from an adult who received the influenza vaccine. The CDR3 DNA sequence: TGCGCCAGCAGCCCCCCGCTGGGGCTTGAGACAGATACGCAGTATTTT. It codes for CASSPPLGLETDTQYF.